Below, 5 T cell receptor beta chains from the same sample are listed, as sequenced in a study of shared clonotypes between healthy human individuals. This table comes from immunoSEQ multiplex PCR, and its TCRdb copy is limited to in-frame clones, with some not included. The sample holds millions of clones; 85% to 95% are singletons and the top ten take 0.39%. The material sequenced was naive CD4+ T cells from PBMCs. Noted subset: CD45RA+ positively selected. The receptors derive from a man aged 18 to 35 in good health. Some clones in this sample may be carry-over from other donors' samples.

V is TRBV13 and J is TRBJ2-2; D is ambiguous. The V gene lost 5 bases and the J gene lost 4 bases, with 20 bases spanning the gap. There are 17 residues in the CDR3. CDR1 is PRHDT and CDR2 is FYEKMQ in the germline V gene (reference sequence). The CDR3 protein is CASSLRAALRGTGELFF. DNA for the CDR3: TGTGCCAGCAGCCTTCGGGCAGCTCTACGTGGCACCGGGGAGCTGTTTTTT.

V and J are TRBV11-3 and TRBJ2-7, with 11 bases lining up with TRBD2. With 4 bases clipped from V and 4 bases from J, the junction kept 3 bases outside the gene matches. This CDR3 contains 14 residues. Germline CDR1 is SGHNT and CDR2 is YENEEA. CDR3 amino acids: CASSSTSGGYEQYF. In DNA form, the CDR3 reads TGTGCCAGCAGCTCAACTAGCGGGGGTTACGAGCAGTACTTC.

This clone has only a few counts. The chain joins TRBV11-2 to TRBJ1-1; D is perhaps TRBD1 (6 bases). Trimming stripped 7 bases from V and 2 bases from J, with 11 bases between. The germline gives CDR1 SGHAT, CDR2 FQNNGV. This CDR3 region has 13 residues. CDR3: CASTWGGNTEAFF. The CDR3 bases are TGTGCCAGCACATGGGGGGGCAACACTGAAGCTTTCTTT.

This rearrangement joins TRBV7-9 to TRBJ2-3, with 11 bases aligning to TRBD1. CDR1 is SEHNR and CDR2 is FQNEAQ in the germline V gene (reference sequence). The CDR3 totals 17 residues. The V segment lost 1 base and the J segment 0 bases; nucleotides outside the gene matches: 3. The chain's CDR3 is CASSLGGTGGSTDTQYF. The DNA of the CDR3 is TGTGCCAGCAGCTTAGGAGGGACAGGGGGTAGCACAGATACGCAGTATTTT. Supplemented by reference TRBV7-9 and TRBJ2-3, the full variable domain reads DTGVSQNPRHKITKRGQNVTFRCDPISEHNRLYWYRQTLGQGPEFLTYFQNEAQLEKSRLLSDRFSAERPKGSFSTLEIQRTEQGDSAMYLCASSLGGTGGSTDTQYFGPGTRLTVL.

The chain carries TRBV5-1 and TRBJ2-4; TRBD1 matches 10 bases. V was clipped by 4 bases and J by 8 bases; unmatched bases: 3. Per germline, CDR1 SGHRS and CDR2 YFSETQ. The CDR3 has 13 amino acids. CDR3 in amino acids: CASSPGQGDIQYF. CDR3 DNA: TGCGCCAGCAGCCCAGGACAGGGGGACATTCAGTACTTC.